A single sample gave rise to the 15 T cell receptor beta chains below, sequenced in a study of shared clonotypes between healthy human individuals (dated by TCRdb to 2018 to 2020). The library came from the immunoSEQ multiplex PCR assay. TCRdb holds this immuneACCESS table with in-frame rearrangements only. Some clones are missing; in checked studies, unresolved V genes explain under half, and the rest has no known cause. This sample has 110,000 or so clones in its table, and over 65% of those were observed once. The ten top clones hold roughly a quarter of the sample. The source material was memory CD8+ T cells sorted from blood. The cell subset or site tag for this specimen amounts to: CD45RO+ cells pooled with CCR7-negative TemRA cells. The receptors come from a woman aged 25 to 45 in good health.

The CDR3 here is CASSLWTAYVSPLYGYTF. The DNA for the CDR3 is TGTGCCAGCAGCCTTTGGACGGCCTACGTTTCCCCCCTCTATGGCTACACCTTC. V and J are TRBV5-6 and TRBJ1-2; D remains unclear. This CDR3 region has 18 residues. Germline loops: CDR1 SGHDT, CDR2 YYEEEE. Deletions cut 4 bases from V and 4 bases from J, with 26 bases between.

This rearrangement joins TRBV7-3 to TRBJ2-1; either TRBD1 or TRBD2 may fit D (5 bases each). Germline V gene sequence: CDR1 SGHTA, CDR2 FQGTGA. CDR3 size: 14 residues. The V end was cut by 5 bases, the J end by 4 bases, with 12 bases between. The CDR3, as DNA: TGTGCCAGCAGCAGAACGGGACCATACAATGAGCAGTTCTTC. Translated: CASSRTGPYNEQFF.

V is TRBV7-8 and J is TRBJ2-7; possible D gene TRBD1, 5 bases. In germline, CDR1 is SGHVS, CDR2 FQNEAQ. V was clipped by 5 bases and J by 2 bases, with 16 bases between them. The CDR3 is made up of 15 amino acids. CDR3 DNA sequence: TGTGCCAGCAGCCCCGCCGGGCTAGGGGCCTACGAGCAGTACTTC. It codes for CASSPAGLGAYEQYF.

The gene calls are TRBV4-3 and TRBJ2-7, with TRBD2 matching 13 bases. After removal of 2 bases from V and 7 bases from J, the junction contained 8 bases not matched to a gene. Germline assignment: CDR1 LGHNA and CDR2 YSLEER. CDR3 size: 16 residues. The CDR3 spells CASSQSPGLAGREQYF. Written as DNA, the CDR3 is TGCGCCAGCAGCCAAAGCCCGGGACTAGCGGGGAGGGAGCAGTACTTC.

This chain joins TRBV9 and TRBJ1-4; TRBD1 is a possible D gene (5 bases). The V and J ends lost 4 bases and 0 bases respectively, with 13 bases between them. From germline, CDR1 is SGDLS and CDR2 YYNGEE. The length of the CDR3 is 16 residues. CDR3 amino acids: CASSSSWGATNEKLFF. DNA of the CDR3: TGTGCCAGCAGCTCTTCTTGGGGGGCAACTAATGAAAAACTGTTTTTT.

This chain's CDR3 is CASSLAGDGRANVLTF. The CDR3 coding sequence is TGTGCCAGCAGCTTAGCTGGGGACGGGAGGGCCAACGTCCTGACTTTC. The V and J genes are TRBV11-2 and TRBJ2-6, with D perhaps assigned TRBD1 or TRBD2 (5 bases each). V was shortened by 1 base and J by 5 bases, with 12 bases between the two germline ends. Germline CDR1 SGHAT, CDR2 FQNNGV. This CDR3 region has 16 residues.

The J gene is TRBJ1-1, the V gene TRBV9, with D hard to call. The germline V gene encodes CDR1 SGDLS and CDR2 YYNGEE. V dropped 2 bases and J dropped 1 base, with 6 bases sitting between them. There are 13 residues in the CDR3. DNA of the CDR3: TGTGCCAGCAGCGTTACCCAGAACACTGAAGCTTTCTTT. Translated, it gives CASSVTQNTEAFF.

The chain uses TRBV7-9 and TRBJ1-3; unclear D gene. The CDR3 has 17 amino acids. Germline CDR1 is SEHNR and CDR2 is FQNEAQ (reference sequence). The V gene lost 3 bases and the J gene lost 2 bases, with 17 bases spanning the gap. The DNA for the CDR3 is TGTGCCAGCAGCTTTCATGTTGGTGAAGGAACTGGAAACACCATATATTTT. Translating gives CASSFHVGEGTGNTIYF.

V usage is TRBV7-9 and J usage is TRBJ2-7; 11 bases map to TRBD2. Germline trimming cut 5 bases from V and 2 bases from J; bases unmatched to any gene: 14. The CDR3 is made up of 18 amino acids. The germline CDR1 and CDR2 sequences are SEHNR and FQNEAQ (reference sequence). The CDR3 is CASSPKDVLAGVAYEQYF. CDR3 coding DNA: TGTGCCAGCAGCCCAAAAGACGTACTAGCGGGGGTAGCCTACGAGCAGTACTTC. Full variable domain (missing parts from reference TRBV7-9 and TRBJ2-7): DTGVSQNPRHKITKRGQNVTFRCDPISEHNRLYWYRQTLGQGPEFLTYFQNEAQLEKSRLLSDRFSAERPKGSFSTLEIQRTEQGDSAMYLCASSPKDVLAGVAYEQYFGPGTRLTVT.

This clone appeared once. The V gene is TRBV4-2, the J gene TRBJ2-2; 14 bases fit TRBD2. Germline CDR1 is LGHNA and CDR2 is YNFKEQ. The CDR3 is 18 amino acids. Trimming at V came to 4 bases and at J to 5 bases, leaving 9 bases not matched to a gene. DNA of the CDR3: TGTGCCAGCAGCCGGCGACTAGCGGGAGGGCCAGGAACCGGGGAGCTGTTTTTT. Translating gives CASSRRLAGGPGTGELFF.

The CDR3 nucleotides are TGTGCCAGTAGTAGAGCCCTCTGGCTCGAGCAGTACTTC. Its translation: CASSRALWLEQYF. The chain couples TRBV19 to TRBJ2-7, with D unclear. The germline V and J ends were trimmed by 4 bases and 6 bases, with 13 bases remaining between them. There are 13 residues in the CDR3. The germline V gene has CDR1 LNHDA and CDR2 SQIVND (reference sequence). The full variable domain, rest sourced from reference TRBV19 and TRBJ2-7, is DGGITQSPKYLFRKEGQNVTLSCEQNLNHDAMYWYRQDPGQGLRLIYYSQIVNDFQKGDIAEGYSVSREKKESFPLTVTSAQKNPTAFYLCASSRALWLEQYFGPGTRLTVT.

The chain couples TRBV27 to TRBJ2-5; unclear D gene. The length of the CDR3 is 14 residues. Per the germline V gene, CDR1 is MNHEY and CDR2 is SMNVEV (reference sequence). The germline V and J ends were trimmed by 10 bases and 1 base, with 16 bases remaining between them. CDR3 residues: CAIKKTQTQETQYF. CDR3 DNA: TGTGCCATCAAGAAAACGCAGACCCAAGAGACCCAGTACTTC.

The chain links TRBV4-1 to TRBJ1-4, with 9 nucleotides matching TRBD1. The trim removed 6 bases at V and 3 bases at J, leaving 8 bases unmatched. Germline CDR1 MGHRA, CDR2 YSYEKL. CDR3 length equals 16 residues. CDR3 in DNA: TGCGCCAGCAGAACCGGGACAGGGTCGTCTAATGAAAAACTGTTTTTT. It codes for CASRTGTGSSNEKLFF.

This chain uses TRBV7-2 with TRBJ2-2; TRBD2 aligns across 11 bases. Germline V gives CDR1 SGHTA, CDR2 FQGNSA. The CDR3 totals 14 residues. Trimming at V came to 5 bases and at J to 6 bases, leaving 2 bases not matched to a gene. This CDR3 reads CASSTLAGAGELFF. CDR3 DNA: TGTGCCAGCAGCACACTAGCGGGGGCCGGGGAGCTGTTTTTT.

This clone was seen repeatedly, ten times or more. V usage is TRBV9 and J usage is TRBJ2-1, with no clear D. CDR3 length equals 14 residues. Germline CDR1 SGDLS, CDR2 YYNGEE. V was clipped by 0 bases and J by 8 bases, with 12 bases between them. CDR3 amino acids: CASSVDIGLYEQFF. CDR3 coding DNA: TGTGCCAGCAGCGTAGATATAGGGTTGTATGAGCAGTTCTTC.